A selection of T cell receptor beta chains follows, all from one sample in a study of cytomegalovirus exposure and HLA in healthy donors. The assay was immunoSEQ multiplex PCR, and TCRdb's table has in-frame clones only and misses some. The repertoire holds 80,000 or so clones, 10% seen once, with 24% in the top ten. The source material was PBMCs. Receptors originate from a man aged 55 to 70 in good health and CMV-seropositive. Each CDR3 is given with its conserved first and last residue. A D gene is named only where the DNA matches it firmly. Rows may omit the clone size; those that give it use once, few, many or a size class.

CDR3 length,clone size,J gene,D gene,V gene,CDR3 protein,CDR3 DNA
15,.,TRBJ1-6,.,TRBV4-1,CASSPGGGWNSPLHF,TGCGCCAGCAGCCCTGGGGGGGGGTGGAATTCACCCCTCCACTTT
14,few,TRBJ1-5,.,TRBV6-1,CASSEQGRDQPQHF,TGTGCCAGCAGTGAACAGGGAAGGGATCAGCCCCAGCATTTT
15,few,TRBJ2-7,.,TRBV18,CASSPPTGQPHEQYF,TGTGCCAGCTCACCACCGACTGGACAGCCCCACGAGCAGTACTTC
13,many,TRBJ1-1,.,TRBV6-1,CASSAQGYTEAFF,TGTGCCAGCAGCGCACAGGGTTACACTGAAGCTTTCTTT
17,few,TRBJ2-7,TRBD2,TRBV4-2,CASSQDVSGSVPAQQYF,TGTGCCAGCAGCCAAGATGTAAGCGGGAGCGTACCCGCCCAGCAGTACTTC
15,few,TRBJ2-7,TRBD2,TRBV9,CASSGGLAEAYEQYF,TGTGCCAGCAGCGGGGGACTAGCGGAGGCCTACGAGCAGTACTTC
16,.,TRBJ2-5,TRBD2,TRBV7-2,CASSSPSGGASKTQYF,TGTGCCAGCAGCTCCCCAAGCGGGGGGGCCTCGAAGACCCAGTACTTC
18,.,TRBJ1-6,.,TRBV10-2,CASSEGPTAVSYNSPLHF,TGCGCCAGCAGTGAGGGCCCCACAGCGGTCTCCTATAATTCACCCCTCCACTTT
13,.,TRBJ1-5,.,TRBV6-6,CASSYSGDQPQHF,TGTGCCAGCAGTTACTCAGGGGATCAGCCCCAGCATTTT
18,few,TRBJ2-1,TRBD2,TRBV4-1,CASSQDRGGEADSAEQFF,TGCGCCAGCAGCCAAGATCGGGGGGGAGAAGCCGACAGCGCTGAGCAGTTCTTC
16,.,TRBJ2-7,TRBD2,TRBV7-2,CASSRGTSGLTGEQYF,TGTGCCAGCAGCCGAGGGACTAGCGGCTTGACCGGGGAGCAGTACTTC
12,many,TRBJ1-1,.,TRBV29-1,CSVLQGNTEAFF,TGCAGCGTCTTACAGGGGAACACTGAAGCTTTCTTT
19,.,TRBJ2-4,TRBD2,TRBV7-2,CASSLIGTGSGGAKNIQYF,TGTGCCAGCAGCTTAATAGGCACGGGTAGCGGGGGGGCCAAAAACATTCAGTACTTC
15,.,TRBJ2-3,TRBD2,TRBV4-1,CASSITSGSTDTQYF,TGCGCCAGCAGCATAACTAGCGGGAGCACAGATACGCAGTATTTT
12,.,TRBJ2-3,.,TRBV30,CAWRAGTDTQYF,TGTGCCTGGAGAGCAGGGACAGATACGCAGTATTTT
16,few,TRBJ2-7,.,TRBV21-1,CASSKGRLAGNYEQYF,TGTGCCAGCAGCAAAGGGAGGCTAGCGGGGAACTACGAGCAGTACTTC